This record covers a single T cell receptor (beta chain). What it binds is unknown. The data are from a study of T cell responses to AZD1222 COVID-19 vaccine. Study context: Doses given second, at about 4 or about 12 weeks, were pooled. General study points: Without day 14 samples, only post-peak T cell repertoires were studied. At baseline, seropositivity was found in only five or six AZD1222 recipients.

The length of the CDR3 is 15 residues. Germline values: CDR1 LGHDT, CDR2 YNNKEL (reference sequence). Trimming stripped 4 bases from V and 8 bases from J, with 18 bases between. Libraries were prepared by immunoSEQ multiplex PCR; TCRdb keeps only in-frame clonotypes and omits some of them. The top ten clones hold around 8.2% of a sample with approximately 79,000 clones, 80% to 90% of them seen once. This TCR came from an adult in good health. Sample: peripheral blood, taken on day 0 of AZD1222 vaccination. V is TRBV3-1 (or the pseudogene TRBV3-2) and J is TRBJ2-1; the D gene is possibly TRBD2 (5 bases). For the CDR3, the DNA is TGTGCCAGCAGCCCCCGGGGTTCTCCGGGGTATGAGCAGTTCTTC. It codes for CASSPRGSPGYEQFF.